There are a few counts of the clone carrying this T cell receptor beta chain. The antigen is not known. These data are taken from a study of blood T cells in healthy people across ages. Study-level points and caveats: Those diversity estimates obtained from one million T cells were thought to be underestimates.

Sample-barcoded 5' priming and a J-beta primer mix drove a second PCR of 7 to 11 cycles. TCRdb analysed the 5' RACE reads with MiXCR anew, one entry per CDR3 protein. The sample lists around 1,500,000 distinct CDR3 sequences, roughly 27% seen once, with roughly 8.2% in the top ten. The V gene's germline CDR1 is DFQATT and CDR2 SNEGSKA (reference sequence). The CDR3 is made up of 12 amino acids. Trimming stripped 0 bases from V and 8 bases from J, with 8 bases between. The source is a woman in her thirties in good health. Sequenced: blood. The chain is built from TRBV20-1 and TRBJ2-1; D is possibly TRBD2 (5 bases). In DNA form, the CDR3 reads TGCAGTGCTAGAGATTGGCGGGATGAGCAGTTCTTC. Translated, it gives CSARDWRDEQFF.